Included here is one T cell receptor (beta chain) sequence, with context. This sample was taken from a study of PD-L1 blockade in urothelial cancer. Spiking each PCR with synthetic TCR analog templates was performed. Assay used: immunoSEQ multiplex PCR; TCRdb lists only in-frame clones, some missing. The sample holds about 70,000 clones, roughly 90% seen once. The time point was: pretreatment peripheral blood. The patients had locally advanced or metastatic urothelial carcinoma. Between 1 and 8 samples per patient were obtained, pretreatment and on-treatment. V dropped 5 bases and J dropped 7; count of bases not matched to a gene: 7. CDR3 length equals 14 residues. Germline V gene data show CDR1 as MNHEY and CDR2 as SMNVEV (reference sequence).

The specimen was PBMCs, collected around atezolizumab (anti-PD-L1) treatment. The receptor comes from a man in his 70s with urothelial cancer. The V and J genes are TRBV27 and TRBJ2-2; 7 bases map to TRBD2. CDR3 coding DNA: TGTGCCAGCAGTGGGACTAAAATTGTCGGGGAGCTGTTTTTT. Amino acid sequence: CASSGTKIVGELFF.